The 2 T cell receptor beta chains presented below share a single source sample, sequenced in a study of cytomegalovirus exposure and HLA in healthy donors. The PCR used 60 Vbeta and 13 Jbeta primers. Sequenced by immunoSEQ multiplex PCR; TCRdb stores in-frame clones only, minus some. The repertoire has approximately 150,000 clones, 70% to 90% of them found once; the top ten carry more than 0.7%. Sequenced material: PBMCs. The receptors come from a woman aged 30 to 39 in good health and CMV-seronegative.

The chain recombines TRBV19 with TRBJ2-2, with a tentative D call TRBD1 (5 bases). There are 15 residues in the CDR3. Germline CDR1 and CDR2: LNHDA and SQIVND (reference sequence). V was shortened by 7 bases and J by 7 bases, with 19 bases between the two germline ends. CDR3 amino acids: CASTWGATLYGELFF. The CDR3, as DNA: TGTGCCAGTACATGGGGCGCGACACTTTACGGGGAGCTGTTTTTT.

The DNA for the CDR3 is TGTGCCAGCAGCCCTGAGCTATTGACAGGGGGCAATGAGCAGTTCTTC. Protein: CASSPELLTGGNEQFF. The gene calls are TRBV5-4 and TRBJ2-1; 9 bases are a match to TRBD1. The germline gives CDR1 SGHNT, CDR2 YYREEE (reference sequence). The V and J ends lost 4 bases and 6 bases, in that order; junction bases with no gene match: 11. The CDR3 loop spans 16 amino acids. Looking up the rest from reference TRBV5-4 and TRBJ2-1 gives the full variable domain: ETGVTQSPTHLIKTRGQQVTLRCSSQSGHNTVSWYQQALGQGPQFIFQYYREEENGRGNFPPRFSGLQFPNYSSELNVNALELDDSALYLCASSPELLTGGNEQFFGPGTRLTVL.